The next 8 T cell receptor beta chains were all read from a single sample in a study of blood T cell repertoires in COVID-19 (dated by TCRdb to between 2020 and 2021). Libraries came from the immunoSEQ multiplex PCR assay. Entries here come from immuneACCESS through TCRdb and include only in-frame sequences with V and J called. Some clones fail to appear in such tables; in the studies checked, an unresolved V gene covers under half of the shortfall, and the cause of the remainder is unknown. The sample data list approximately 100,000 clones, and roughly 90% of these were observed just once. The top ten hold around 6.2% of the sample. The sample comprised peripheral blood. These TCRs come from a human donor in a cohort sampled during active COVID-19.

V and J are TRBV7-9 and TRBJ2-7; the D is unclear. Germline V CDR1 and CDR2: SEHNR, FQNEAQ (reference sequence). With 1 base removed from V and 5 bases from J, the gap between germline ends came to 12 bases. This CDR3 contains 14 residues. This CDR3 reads CASSLVQDSNEQYF. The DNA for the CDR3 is TGTGCCAGCAGCTTAGTTCAGGATTCCAACGAGCAGTACTTC.

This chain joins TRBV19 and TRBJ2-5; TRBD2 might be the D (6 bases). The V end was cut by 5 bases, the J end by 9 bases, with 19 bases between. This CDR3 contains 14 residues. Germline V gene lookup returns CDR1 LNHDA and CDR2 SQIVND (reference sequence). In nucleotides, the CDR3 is TGTGCCAGTAGTCTCGGGAGCTCGACGGGGGCCCAGTACTTC. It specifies CASSLGSSTGAQYF. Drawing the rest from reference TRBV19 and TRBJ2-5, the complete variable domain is DGGITQSPKYLFRKEGQNVTLSCEQNLNHDAMYWYRQDPGQGLRLIYYSQIVNDFQKGDIAEGYSVSREKKESFPLTVTSAQKNPTAFYLCASSLGSSTGAQYFGPGTRLLVL.

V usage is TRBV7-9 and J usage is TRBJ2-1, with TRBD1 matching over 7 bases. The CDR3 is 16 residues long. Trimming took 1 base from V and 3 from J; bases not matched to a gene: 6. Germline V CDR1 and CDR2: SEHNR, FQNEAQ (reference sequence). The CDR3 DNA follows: TGTGCCAGCAGCTTAGGGACAGGAGATATCTACAATGAGCAGTTCTTC. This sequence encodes CASSLGTGDIYNEQFF.

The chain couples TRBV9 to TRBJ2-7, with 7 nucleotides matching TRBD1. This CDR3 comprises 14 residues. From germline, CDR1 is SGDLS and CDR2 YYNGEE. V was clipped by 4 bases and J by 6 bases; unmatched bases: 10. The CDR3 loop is CASSPGDSQGEQYF. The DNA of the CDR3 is TGTGCCAGCAGCCCAGGGGACAGCCAGGGCGAGCAGTACTTC.

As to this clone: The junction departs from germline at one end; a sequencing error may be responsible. The CDR3 here is CASSIDRQDRVF. CDR3 sequence (DNA): TGTGCCAGTAGTATAGATCGGCAGGATCGAGTTTTT. The chain recombines TRBV19 with TRBJ1-4; D gene ambiguous. The germline V gene has CDR1 LNHDA and CDR2 SQIVND (reference sequence). The CDR3 extends over 12 amino acids. Complete variable domain (other parts from reference TRBV19 and TRBJ1-4): DGGITQSPKYLFRKEGQNVTLSCEQNLNHDAMYWYRQDPGQGLRLIYYSQIVNDFQKGDIAEGYSVSREKKESFPLTVTSAQKNPTAFYLCASSIDRQDRVFGSGTQLSVL.

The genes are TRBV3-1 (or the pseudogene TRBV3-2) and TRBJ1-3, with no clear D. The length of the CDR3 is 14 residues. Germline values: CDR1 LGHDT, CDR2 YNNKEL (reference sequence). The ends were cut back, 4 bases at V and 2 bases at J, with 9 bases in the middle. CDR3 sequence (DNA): TGTGCCAGCAGCCCCCGTGCAGCTGGAAACACCATATATTTT. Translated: CASSPRAAGNTIYF.

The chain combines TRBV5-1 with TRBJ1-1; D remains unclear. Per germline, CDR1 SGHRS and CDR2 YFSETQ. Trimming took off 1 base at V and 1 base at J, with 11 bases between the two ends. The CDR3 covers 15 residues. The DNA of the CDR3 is TGCGCCAGCAGCTTGAACGGAGTTGGGAACACTGAAGCTTTCTTT. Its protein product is CASSLNGVGNTEAFF.

CDR3 region: CAPLPEFRLAGHTGELFF. The CDR3 DNA sequence: TGTGCCCCCCTGCCAGAGTTCCGACTAGCGGGGCACACCGGGGAGCTGTTTTTT. This rearrangement joins TRBV14 to TRBJ2-2, with TRBD2 matching 11 bases. Trimming took 11 bases from V and 3 from J; bases not matched to a gene: 17. The CDR3 contains 18 residues. Germline V gives CDR1 SGHDN, CDR2 FVKESK.